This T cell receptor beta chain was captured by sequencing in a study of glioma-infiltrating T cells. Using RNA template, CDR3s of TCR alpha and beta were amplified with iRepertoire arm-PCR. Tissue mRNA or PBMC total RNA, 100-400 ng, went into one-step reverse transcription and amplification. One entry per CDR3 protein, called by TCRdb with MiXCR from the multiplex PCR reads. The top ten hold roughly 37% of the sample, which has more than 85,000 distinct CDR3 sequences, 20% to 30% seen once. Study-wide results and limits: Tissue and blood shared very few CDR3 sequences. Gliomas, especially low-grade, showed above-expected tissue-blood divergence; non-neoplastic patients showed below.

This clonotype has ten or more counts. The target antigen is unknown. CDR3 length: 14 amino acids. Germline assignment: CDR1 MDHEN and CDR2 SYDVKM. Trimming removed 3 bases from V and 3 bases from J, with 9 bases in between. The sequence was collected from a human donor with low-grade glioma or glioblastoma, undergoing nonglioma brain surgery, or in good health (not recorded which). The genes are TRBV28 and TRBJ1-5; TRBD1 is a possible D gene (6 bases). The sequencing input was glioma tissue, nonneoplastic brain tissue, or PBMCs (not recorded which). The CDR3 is CASSLWDNNQPQHF. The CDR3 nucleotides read TGTGCCAGCAGTTTGTGGGACAACAATCAGCCCCAGCATTTT.